A single sample gave rise to the 27 T cell receptor beta chains below, sequenced in a study of blood T cells in healthy people across ages (dated by TCRdb to about 2015). Libraries were built with 5' RACE. The reads were generated on an Illumina HiSeq 2500. The second PCR ran for about 7 to 11 cycles and used a J-beta primer mix along with a sample-barcoded 5' primer. TCRdb's own reprocessing of the public reads used fastp at Q25 and MiXCR and kept productive beta chains. Each CDR3 protein gets just one entry, which takes the most common genes and DNA from the rows behind it. A total of roughly 800,000 distinct CDR3 sequences appear in this sample, 25% of them only once. More than 3% of the sample belongs to the ten largest clones. A further study also used this sample, focusing on T cells of mothers and their children.

Sequencing was done on a sample of blood. The receptors were sampled from a boy younger than 18 in good health.

This chain links TRBV12-3 or TRBV12-4 with TRBJ2-7; weak D call: TRBD2 (5 bases). The CDR3 runs 12 residues. V was pared by 4 bases and J by 6 bases, with 10 bases between. In nucleotides, the CDR3 is TGTGCCAGCAGTTCTACTAGGATCGAGCAGTACTTC. This codes for CASSSTRIEQYF.

This clonotype was found a few times. The chain uses TRBV9 and TRBJ2-5, with 11 bases lining up with TRBD2. The tail of the sequence fits TRBJ2-1 better, so the J call may be wrong. Germline lookup yields CDR1 SGDLS and CDR2 YYNGEE. The CDR3 contains 16 residues. CDR3 protein: CASSVDDSGGANEQFF. The CDR3 bases are TGTGCCAGCAGCGTAGACGATAGCGGGGGGGCCAATGAGCAGTTCTTC.

This clonotype was detected a few times. The rearrangement links TRBV20-1 to TRBJ1-1; D is uncertain. Germline V gives CDR1 DFQATT, CDR2 SNEGSKA (reference sequence). V shed 5 bases and J shed 4 bases, with 14 bases lying between them. The CDR3 consists of 13 residues. The CDR3 reads CSAPITRATEAFF. CDR3 DNA sequence: TGCAGTGCTCCCATCACCCGGGCCACTGAAGCTTTCTTT.

Many counts were recorded for this clonotype. One junction end does not reproduce the germline sequence, and a read error may be involved. The chain joins TRBV4-2 to TRBJ2-7; the D gene could be TRBD1 or TRBD2 (5 bases each). This CDR3 region has 11 residues. Per the germline V gene, CDR1 is LGHNA and CDR2 is YNFKEQ. CDR3 coding DNA: TGCGCCAGCAGCCAGGGAGTCGAGCAGTACTTC. It yields the protein CASSQGVEQYF.

V and J are TRBV29-1 and TRBJ1-1; 8 bases match TRBD1. CDR3 length: 12 residues. V was pared by 7 bases and J by 6 bases, with 7 bases of the junction left unmatched. Germline V CDR1 and CDR2: SQVTM, ANQGSEA. The CDR3 here is CSALQGAPEAFF. The CDR3 bases are TGCAGCGCTCTTCAGGGGGCTCCTGAAGCTTTCTTT.

A few counts support this clonotype. J is TRBJ2-5 and V is TRBV29-1; TRBD2 matches at 14 bases. The end of the DNA is better explained by TRBJ2-1, so the J call may be wrong. The CDR3 spans 14 residues. Germline assignment: CDR1 SQVTM and CDR2 ANQGSEA. The CDR3 here is CSLRAGLAGVEQFF. The CDR3, as DNA: TGCAGCCTGCGAGCGGGACTAGCGGGGGTCGAGCAGTTCTTC.

This clonotype was recorded a few times. The rearrangement uses TRBV7-2 and TRBJ2-5; 10 nucleotides agree with TRBD2. The trim removed 3 bases at V and 1 base at J, leaving 2 bases unmatched. Germline V lookup: CDR1 SGHTA, CDR2 FQGNSA. The CDR3 has 15 amino acids. CDR3 nucleotides: TGTGCCAGCAGCTTGGGACTAGCGCGCCAAGAGACCCAGTACTTC. This codes for CASSLGLARQETQYF. The full variable domain, rest sourced from reference TRBV7-2 and TRBJ2-5, is GAGVSQSPSNKVTEKGKDVELRCDPISGHTALYWYRQSLGQGLEFLIYFQGNSAPDKSGLPSDRFSAERTGGSVSTLTIQRTQQEDSAVYLCASSLGLARQETQYFGPGTRLLVL.

The CDR3 region has the DNA TGCGCCAGCTCAACAGGGGATAACAAAAACATTCAGTACTTC. It encodes CASSTGDNKNIQYF. This chain connects TRBV4-1 to TRBJ2-4, with TRBD1 matching over 7 bases. With 8 bases clipped from V and 3 bases from J, the junction kept 7 bases outside the gene matches. Germline lookup yields CDR1 MGHRA and CDR2 YSYEKL. This CDR3 is built from 14 residues.

This chain uses TRBV4-3 with TRBJ2-1, with D uncertain. The germline V gene encodes CDR1 LGHNA and CDR2 YSLEER. V was trimmed by 0 bases and J by 4 bases, leaving 13 bases between them. The CDR3 has 16 amino acids. The CDR3 is CASSQDRAELYNEQFF. CDR3 nucleotides: TGCGCCAGCAGCCAAGATCGGGCAGAGCTATACAATGAGCAGTTCTTC.

This clonotype was counted only a few times. V usage is TRBV14 and J usage is TRBJ1-4; the D gene is possibly TRBD1 (5 bases). Germline V gives CDR1 SGHDN, CDR2 FVKESK. V dropped 0 bases and J dropped 6 bases, with 23 bases sitting between them. There are 19 residues in the CDR3. DNA for the CDR3: TGTGCCAGCAGCCAAGATCTGTCAGGACCAGGGAAGCTGCATGAAAAACTGTTTTTT. Translated, it gives CASSQDLSGPGKLHEKLFF.

This rearrangement joins TRBV27 to TRBJ2-7; a possible D gene is TRBD2 (7 bases). The germline V gene has CDR1 MNHEY and CDR2 SMNVEV (reference sequence). There are 14 residues in the CDR3. Trimming shortened V by 10 bases and J by 1 base, and 17 bases separated the two germline ends. The CDR3, as DNA: TGTGCCACCAAGGGGGGGGCTTTGTCCTACGAGCAGTACTTC. It specifies CATKGGALSYEQYF.

There are a few counts of this clonotype. The junction departs from the called germline gene at one end, perhaps through a read error. The rearrangement links TRBV12-3 or TRBV12-4 to TRBJ2-3; the D is unclear. There are 14 residues in the CDR3. The CDR3 reads CASSLDGSTDTRYF. The CDR3 DNA reads as TGTGCCAGCAGTTTAGACGGTAGCACAGATACGCGGTATTTT.

The rearrangement links TRBV28 to TRBJ2-5, with 10 bases fitting TRBD2. The J call is in doubt because the DNA end fits TRBJ2-7 better. The CDR3 is 15 amino acids. In germline, CDR1 is MDHEN, CDR2 SYDVKM. CDR3 nucleotides: TGTGCCAGCACGGACGGGCTAGCGGGAGACTACGAGCAGTACTTC. Amino acid sequence: CASTDGLAGDYEQYF.

This sequence joins TRBV12-3 or TRBV12-4 and TRBJ2-2, with 11 bases identical to TRBD2. Losses at the gene ends were 8 bases for V and 8 bases for J; bases not matched to a gene: 4. The CDR3 sequence is 13 residues long. CDR3 loop: CASLAGGFGELFF. Here the CDR3 DNA reads TGTGCCAGCCTAGCGGGGGGTTTTGGGGAGCTGTTTTTT.

This clonotype turned up a few times. V is TRBV27 and J is TRBJ1-2; perhaps TRBD1 as D (6 bases). V lost 6 bases, J lost 1 base, and 9 bases lay in between. In germline, CDR1 is MNHEY, CDR2 SMNVEV (reference sequence). This CDR3 spans 13 amino acids. CDR3 sequence (DNA): TGTGCCAGCAGAGCCAGGGGTAACTATGGCTACACCTTC. Translation: CASRARGNYGYTF.

This chain connects TRBV29-1 to TRBJ2-1, with D tentatively TRBD1 (6 bases). The V end lost 7 bases, the J end lost 4 bases, and 14 bases lay between the germline ends. The CDR3 totals 13 residues. Germline V CDR1 and CDR2: SQVTM, ANQGSEA. The CDR3 is CSAVPTGYNEQFF. The CDR3 DNA reads as TGCAGCGCTGTACCCACAGGGTACAATGAGCAGTTCTTC.

The chain links TRBV7-8 to TRBJ2-3; 9 bases match TRBD2. Germline assignment: CDR1 SGHVS and CDR2 FQNEAQ. The CDR3 totals 17 residues. V lost 7 bases to trimming and J lost 4 bases; unmatched junction nucleotides: 15. CDR3 region: CASTSRGTSFIADTQYF. The CDR3 DNA reads as TGTGCCAGCACCTCGCGGGGGACTAGCTTTATCGCAGATACGCAGTATTTT.

The rearrangement links TRBV27 to TRBJ2-3, with unresolved D. The CDR3 spans 15 residues. Between the trimmed V and J ends, which lost 5 bases and 2 bases, there was a span of 14 bases. From germline, CDR1 is MNHEY and CDR2 SMNVEV (reference sequence). CDR3 region: CASSHCGIYTDTQYF. CDR3 nucleotide sequence: TGTGCCAGCAGTCACTGCGGCATCTACACAGATACGCAGTATTTT.

The chain recombines TRBV5-1 with TRBJ2-1; TRBD1 matches 9 bases. This CDR3 is 14 amino acids long. The V gene end was trimmed by 5 bases and the J gene end by 9 bases; junction bases not matched to a gene: 9. The germline V gene encodes CDR1 SGHRS and CDR2 YFSETQ. The CDR3 nucleotides are TGCGCCAGCAGAATGAACAGGGGGCTGGGTGAGCAGTTCTTC. It is translated as CASRMNRGLGEQFF.

The chain combines TRBV28 with TRBJ2-7; D is possibly TRBD2 (6 bases). The CDR3 loop spans 13 amino acids. CDR1 is MDHEN and CDR2 is SYDVKM in the germline V gene. V gave up 0 bases and J gave up 6 bases, with 9 bases separating them. The CDR3, as DNA: TGTGCCAGCAGTTTATGGCGGGGAGGCGAGCAGTACTTC. Translating gives CASSLWRGGEQYF.

The V gene is TRBV20-1, the J gene TRBJ1-4; a possible D gene is TRBD1 (5 bases). This CDR3 contains 13 residues. Trimming stripped 3 bases from V and 7 bases from J, with 12 bases between. Germline CDR1 is DFQATT and CDR2 is SNEGSKA (reference sequence). The CDR3 DNA is TGCAGTGCTAGGGCAGGGATCGGTGAAAAACTGTTTTTT. Translation: CSARAGIGEKLFF.

Only a few counts were recorded for this clonotype. The V gene is TRBV24-1, the J gene TRBJ2-4, with D unclear. Germline V gives CDR1 KGHDR, CDR2 SFDVKD. This CDR3 has 17 amino acids. With 3 bases removed from V and 0 bases from J, the gap between germline ends came to 14 bases. The CDR3 loop reads CATSDPVELLAKNIQYF. The CDR3 region has the DNA TGTGCCACCAGTGATCCAGTCGAGTTATTAGCCAAAAACATTCAGTACTTC.

This clonotype was seen only a few times. The chain is built from TRBV6-2 or TRBV6-3 and TRBJ2-3; a weak D match, TRBD2 (6 bases). V shed 4 bases and J shed 2 bases, with 19 bases lying between them. This CDR3 spans 17 amino acids. Germline assignment: CDR1 MNHEY and CDR2 SVGEGT. The CDR3 loop reads CASSSNHWAGYTDTQYF. The CDR3 DNA reads TGTGCCAGCAGTTCCAATCATTGGGCGGGATACACAGATACGCAGTATTTT.

The J gene is TRBJ2-1, the V gene TRBV6-2 or TRBV6-3; D may be TRBD1 (5 bases). V was clipped by 6 bases and J by 4 bases, with 10 bases between them. The CDR3 totals 13 residues. CDR1 and CDR2 (germline): MNHEY, SVGEGT. The chain's CDR3 is CASRQDDYNEQFF. The CDR3, as DNA: TGTGCCAGCAGACAGGACGATTACAATGAGCAGTTCTTC.

The chain carries TRBV11-1 and TRBJ2-7, with a weak D call TRBD2 (5 bases). V lost 5 bases to trimming and J lost 2 bases, with 13 bases between them. CDR3 length: 14 residues. Germline V CDR1 and CDR2: SGHAT, FQDESV (reference sequence). For the CDR3, the DNA is TGTGCCAGCAGCATAGGGAGAGGAACCTACGAGCAGTACTTC. Translated, it gives CASSIGRGTYEQYF.

In this sample, this clonotype turned up a few times. The chain carries TRBV29-1 and TRBJ2-7; tentative D call: TRBD1 (5 bases). The CDR3 length is 11 residues. CDR1 SQVTM and CDR2 ANQGSEA come from the germline V gene. V was trimmed by 4 bases and J by 4 bases, leaving 8 bases between them. CDR3 in amino acids: CSVVDNYEQYF. CDR3 sequence (DNA): TGCAGCGTTGTGGACAATTACGAGCAGTACTTC.

In this sample, this clonotype turned up a few times. The germline gene is not matched at one end of the junction; a read error may be the cause. V gene TRBV2 combines with J gene TRBJ1-2; 7 nucleotides agree with TRBD1. The germline V gene has CDR1 SNHLY and CDR2 FYNNEI. This CDR3 is built from 15 residues. CDR3 region: CTSSEATGRNYGYTF. The CDR3 DNA reads as TGTACCAGCAGTGAAGCGACAGGGCGGAACTATGGCTACACCTTC.